These 14 T cell receptor beta chains were all obtained from the same sample, sequenced in a study of blood T cell repertoires in COVID-19. Here immunoSEQ multiplex PCR was the method, and the copy in TCRdb shows in-frame clones only, minus some. The repertoire holds about 140,000 clones, with roughly 80% as singletons. The sample taken for sequencing was PBMCs or T cells enriched from blood (not recorded which). These receptors came from a woman aged 40-49 years who had recovered from COVID-19.

The chain uses TRBV9 and TRBJ1-2; D not resolved. Trimming removed 3 bases at V and 4 bases at J, with 13 bases between. Germline lookup yields CDR1 SGDLS and CDR2 YYNGEE. There are 14 residues in the CDR3. The CDR3 nucleotides read TGTGCCAGCAGCGACCCAGCAGGCAGCTATGGCTACACCTTC. It encodes CASSDPAGSYGYTF. Complete variable domain (other parts from reference TRBV9 and TRBJ1-2): DSGVTQTPKHLITATGQRVTLRCSPRSGDLSVYWYQQSLDQGLQFLIQYYNGEERAKGNILERFSAQQFPDLHSELNLSSLELGDSALYFCASSDPAGSYGYTFGSGTRLTVV.

The chain combines TRBV5-1 with TRBJ1-2; 9 bases match TRBD1. The germline V gene encodes CDR1 SGHRS and CDR2 YFSETQ. The V and J ends lost 4 bases and 8 bases, in that order; junction bases with no gene match: 6. The length of the CDR3 is 13 residues. The CDR3 loop is CASSLGQGEGYTF. As DNA, the CDR3 is TGCGCCAGCAGCCTGGGACAGGGTGAAGGCTACACCTTC.

The V gene is TRBV12-3 or TRBV12-4, the J gene TRBJ1-1; D is unresolved. The CDR3 spans 12 residues. V shed 5 bases and J shed 6 bases, with 10 bases lying between them. The DNA for the CDR3 is TGTGCCAGCAGTATCTCGCGCTCTGAAGCTTTCTTT. Its protein product is CASSISRSEAFF.

This chain joins TRBV2 and TRBJ1-5, with D perhaps matching TRBD1 (6 bases). The CDR3 totals 20 residues. Trimming cost V 4 bases and J 0 bases, with 25 bases left between them. Germline V gene lookup returns CDR1 SNHLY and CDR2 FYNNEI. The CDR3 is CASSVAGAGAPPYSNQPQHF. The DNA for the CDR3 is TGTGCCAGCAGTGTCGCTGGGGCAGGGGCGCCCCCCTATAGCAATCAGCCCCAGCATTTT.

The chain couples TRBV5-4 to TRBJ1-1; 7 bases line up with TRBD1. The CDR3 totals 14 residues. Trimming took 4 bases from V and 1 from J; bases not matched to a gene: 4. Germline loops: CDR1 SGHNT, CDR2 YYREEE (reference sequence). Here the CDR3 reads CASSRDSKNTEAFF. In DNA, the CDR3 is TGTGCCAGCAGCCGGGACAGCAAGAACACTGAAGCTTTCTTT. Combining the CDR3 with reference TRBV5-4 and TRBJ1-1 gives the whole variable domain ETGVTQSPTHLIKTRGQQVTLRCSSQSGHNTVSWYQQALGQGPQFIFQYYREEENGRGNFPPRFSGLQFPNYSSELNVNALELDDSALYLCASSRDSKNTEAFFGQGTRLTVV.

The chain carries TRBV19 and TRBJ1-2; D not certain. Germline CDR1 is LNHDA and CDR2 is SQIVND (reference sequence). Trimming removed 2 bases from V and 0 bases from J, with 7 bases in between. There are 14 residues in the CDR3. CDR3: CASSIQTTNYGYTF. CDR3 in DNA: TGTGCCAGTAGTATACAGACAACTAACTATGGCTACACCTTC.

This clone occurred a few times. CDR3 sequence (DNA): TGCGCCAGCAGCTTCTCCGGGAGGACGGCGAATGAAAAACTGTTTTTT. It translates to CASSFSGRTANEKLFF. The rearrangement joins TRBV5-1 to TRBJ1-4; no clear D. V gave up 2 bases and J gave up 5 bases, with 16 bases separating them. Germline V gives CDR1 SGHRS, CDR2 YFSETQ. The CDR3 covers 16 residues.

The chain recombines TRBV7-8 with TRBJ2-5; TRBD2 agrees at 13 bases. The CDR3 has 15 amino acids. Germline values: CDR1 SGHVS, CDR2 FQNEAQ. J lost 4 bases, V lost 5 bases, and 4 bases had no gene match. The CDR3 nucleotides read TGTGCCAGCAGCGGAAGACTAGCGGGAGGAGAGACCCAGTACTTC. Amino acid sequence: CASSGRLAGGETQYF.

This chain links TRBV9 with TRBJ1-4; D is possibly TRBD1 (6 bases). CDR1 is SGDLS, CDR2 YYNGEE, per germline. Trimming stripped 3 bases from V and 8 bases from J, with 14 bases between. The CDR3 runs 14 residues. As DNA, the CDR3 is TGTGCCAGCAGCGCCGGGACATCCCCCGAAAAACTGTTTTTT. Protein product: CASSAGTSPEKLFF.

This clone was detected a few times. The V and J genes are TRBV28 and TRBJ1-1; D is ambiguous. From germline, CDR1 is MDHEN and CDR2 SYDVKM. Between the trimmed V and J ends, which lost 2 bases and 7 bases, there was a span of 20 bases. The CDR3 loop spans 16 amino acids. The CDR3 spells CASSLPRAPQEGEAFF. For the CDR3, the DNA is TGTGCCAGCAGTTTACCCCGGGCCCCCCAGGAGGGTGAAGCTTTCTTT.

CDR3 region: CASSYTNTGELFF. CDR3 nucleotide sequence: TGTGCCAGCAGTTATACGAACACCGGGGAGCTGTTTTTT. The V and J genes are TRBV12-3 or TRBV12-4 and TRBJ2-2; D gene uncertain. The CDR3 has 13 residues. V dropped 4 bases and J dropped 0 bases, with 3 bases sitting between them.

V gene TRBV7-9 combines with J gene TRBJ1-1, with TRBD1 as a possible D gene (6 bases). Trimming took off 5 bases at V and 3 bases at J, with 16 bases between the two ends. Germline assignment: CDR1 SEHNR and CDR2 FQNEAQ (reference sequence). This CDR3 is built from 15 residues. Written as DNA, the CDR3 is TGTGCCAGCAGCCAGAAGACAGGTGATTACACTGAAGCTTTCTTT. Translated: CASSQKTGDYTEAFF.

J is TRBJ2-1 and V is TRBV4-1; D possibly corresponds to TRBD1 (6 bases). This CDR3 has 13 amino acids. Germline CDR1 MGHRA, CDR2 YSYEKL. The ends were cut back, 4 bases at V and 6 bases at J, with 10 bases in the middle. The CDR3 region is CASSPIRGNEQFF. Written as DNA, the CDR3 is TGCGCCAGCAGCCCCATCAGGGGCAATGAGCAGTTCTTC.

This clone was counted a single time. The chain uses TRBV12-5 and TRBJ2-6, with 7 positions matching TRBD1. Germline V CDR1 and CDR2: LGHNT, FRNRAP. V was pared by 2 bases and J by 0 bases, with 13 bases of the junction left unmatched. This CDR3 is built from 20 residues. The CDR3 loop is CASGLFTLDRTRSGANVLTF. CDR3 DNA: TGTGCTAGTGGTTTGTTCACTTTGGACAGGACTCGCTCTGGGGCCAACGTCCTGACTTTC.